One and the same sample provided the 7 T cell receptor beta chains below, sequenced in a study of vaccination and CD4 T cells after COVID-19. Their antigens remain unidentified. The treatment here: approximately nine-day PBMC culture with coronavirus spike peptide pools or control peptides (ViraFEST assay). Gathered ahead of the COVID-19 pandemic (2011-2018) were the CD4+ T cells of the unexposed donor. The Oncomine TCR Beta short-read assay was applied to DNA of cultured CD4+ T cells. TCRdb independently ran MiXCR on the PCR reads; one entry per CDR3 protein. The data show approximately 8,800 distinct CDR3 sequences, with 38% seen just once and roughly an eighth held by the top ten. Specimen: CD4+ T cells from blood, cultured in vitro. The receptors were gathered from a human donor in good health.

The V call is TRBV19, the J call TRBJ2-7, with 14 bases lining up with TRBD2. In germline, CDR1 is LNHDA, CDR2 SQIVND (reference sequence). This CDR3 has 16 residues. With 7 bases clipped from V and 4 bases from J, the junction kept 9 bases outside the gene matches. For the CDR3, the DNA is TGTGCCAGTACTCAGATGGGACTAGCGGGAGAGTACGAGCAGTACTTC. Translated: CASTQMGLAGEYEQYF.

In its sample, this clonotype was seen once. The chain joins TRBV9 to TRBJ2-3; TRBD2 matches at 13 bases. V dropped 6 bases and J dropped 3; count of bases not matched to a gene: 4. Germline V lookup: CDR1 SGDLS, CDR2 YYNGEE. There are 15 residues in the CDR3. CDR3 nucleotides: TGTGCCAGCACTACTAGCGGGAGGGCAACAGATACGCAGTATTTT. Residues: CASTTSGRATDTQYF.

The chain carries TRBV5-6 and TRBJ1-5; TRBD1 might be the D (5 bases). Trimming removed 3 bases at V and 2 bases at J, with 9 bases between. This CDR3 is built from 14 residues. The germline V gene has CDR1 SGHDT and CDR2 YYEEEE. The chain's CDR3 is CASSWGGGNQPQHF. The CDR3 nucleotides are TGTGCCAGCAGCTGGGGGGGGGGCAATCAGCCCCAGCATTTT.

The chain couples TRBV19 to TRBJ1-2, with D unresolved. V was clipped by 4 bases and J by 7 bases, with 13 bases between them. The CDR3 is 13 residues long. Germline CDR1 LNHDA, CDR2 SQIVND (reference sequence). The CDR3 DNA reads TGTGCCAGTAGTAATCTTCGGCAGCTTGGCTACACCTTC. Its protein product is CASSNLRQLGYTF. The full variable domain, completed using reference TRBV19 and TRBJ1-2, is DGGITQSPKYLFRKEGQNVTLSCEQNLNHDAMYWYRQDPGQGLRLIYYSQIVNDFQKGDIAEGYSVSREKKESFPLTVTSAQKNPTAFYLCASSNLRQLGYTFGSGTRLTVV.

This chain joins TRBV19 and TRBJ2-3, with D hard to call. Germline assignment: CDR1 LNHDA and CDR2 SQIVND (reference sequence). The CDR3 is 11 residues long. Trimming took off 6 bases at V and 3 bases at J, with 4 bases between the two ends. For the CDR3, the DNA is TGTGCCAGTAGAGTAACAGATACGCAGTATTTT. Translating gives CASRVTDTQYF.

CDR3 residues: CSARVTGVYNEQFF. The CDR3 DNA reads as TGCAGTGCTAGGGTCACGGGAGTTTACAATGAGCAGTTCTTC. J is TRBJ2-1 and V is TRBV20-1; D may be TRBD2 (6 bases). Trimming took 3 bases from V and 4 from J, leaving 13 bases between them. In germline, CDR1 is DFQATT, CDR2 SNEGSKA (reference sequence). The CDR3 totals 14 residues.

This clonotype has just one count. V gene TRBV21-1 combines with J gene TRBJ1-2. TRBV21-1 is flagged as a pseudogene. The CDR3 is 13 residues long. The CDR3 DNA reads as TGTGCCCCCCGCGGGCAGCCCTACTATGGCTACACCTTC. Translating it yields CAPRGQPYYGYTF.